What follows are 30 T cell receptor beta chains derived from one specimen sequenced in a study of blood T cell repertoires in COVID-19. Sequencing used immunoSEQ multiplex PCR; TCRdb keeps in-frame clones, though not all of them. The sample contains some 210,000 clones, 80% to 90% of which appear only once. The material sequenced was PBMCs or T cells enriched from blood (not recorded which). Receptor source: a man in his forties or fifties who had recovered from COVID-19.

This clone has just one count. The chain couples TRBV5-4 to TRBJ2-7, with 13 bases aligning to TRBD2. The CDR3 consists of 16 residues. Germline V gene sequence: CDR1 SGHNT, CDR2 YYREEE (reference sequence). V gave up 5 bases and J gave up 7 bases; unmatched junction bases: 12. CDR3 in DNA: TGTGCCAGCAGTAGTGGGACTAGCGGGATTACGAGAGAGCAGTACTTC. This gives the protein CASSSGTSGITREQYF.

The V gene is TRBV20-1, the J gene TRBJ2-3; possibly TRBD1 for D (7 bases). Trimming shortened V by 3 bases and J by 3 bases, and 13 bases separated the two germline ends. The CDR3 length is 14 residues. Germline V lookup: CDR1 DFQATT, CDR2 SNEGSKA (reference sequence). The CDR3: CSASWAGGTDTQYF. As DNA, the CDR3 is TGCAGTGCTAGTTGGGCAGGGGGGACAGATACGCAGTATTTT.

This clone was counted between two and nine times. A junction boundary mismatches the germline segment, possibly from a read error. The gene calls are TRBV4-2 and TRBJ1-4, with D possibly TRBD1 on 5 matching bases. Germline assignment: CDR1 LGHNA and CDR2 YNFKEQ. This CDR3 comprises 14 residues. DNA for the CDR3: TGTGCCAGCAGCAAAGACGGGGGGAGGGAAAAACTGTTTTTT. Residues: CASSKDGGREKLFF.

In this sample, this clone turned up once. The chain has TRBV7-9 and TRBJ2-7, with 10 bases identical to TRBD2. V dropped 5 bases and J dropped 1; count of bases not matched to a gene: 2. This CDR3 has 14 residues. The germline CDR1 and CDR2 sequences are SEHNR and FQNEAQ (reference sequence). As DNA, the CDR3 is TGTGCCAGCAGCCCTAGCGGGGGATCCTACGAGCAGTACTTC. Its translation: CASSPSGGSYEQYF. The variable domain in full, with the rest retrieved from reference TRBV7-9 and TRBJ2-7, is DTGVSQNPRHKITKRGQNVTFRCDPISEHNRLYWYRQTLGQGPEFLTYFQNEAQLEKSRLLSDRFSAERPKGSFSTLEIQRTEQGDSAMYLCASSPSGGSYEQYFGPGTRLTVT.

This chain uses TRBV5-4 with TRBJ2-4, with 7 positions matching TRBD1. This CDR3 has 15 residues. Trimming took 0 bases from V and 6 from J; bases not matched to a gene: 6. Germline V gives CDR1 SGHNT, CDR2 YYREEE (reference sequence). The chain's CDR3 is CASSLAASGGNIQYF. CDR3 DNA sequence: TGTGCCAGCAGCTTGGCGGCGTCAGGGGGAAACATTCAGTACTTC.

The chain is built from TRBV5-1 and TRBJ2-1; 12 nucleotides align to TRBD1. The V gene's germline CDR1 is SGHRS and CDR2 YFSETQ. CDR3 length: 17 residues. Germline trimming cut 0 bases from V and 7 bases from J; bases unmatched to any gene: 8. The CDR3 nucleotides are TGCGCCAGCAGCTTGGGTAAGGGACAGGGGGCGAAAAATGAGCAGTTCTTC. It translates to CASSLGKGQGAKNEQFF.

The CDR3 bases are TGTGCCAGTAGGCTACAGGGTAGGGGCACTGAAGCTTTCTTT. Protein sequence: CASRLQGRGTEAFF. This sequence joins TRBV19 and TRBJ1-1; weak D call: TRBD1 (6 bases). The CDR3 is 14 amino acids. CDR1 is LNHDA, CDR2 SQIVND, per germline (reference sequence). Trimming left V 6 bases short and J 4 bases short, with 15 bases between.

The V and J genes are TRBV15 and TRBJ1-1; possibly TRBD1 for D (6 bases). The germline CDR1 and CDR2 sequences are LNHNV and YYDKDF (reference sequence). V gave up 1 base and J gave up 0 bases, with 18 bases separating them. CDR3 size: 18 residues. CDR3 bases: TGTGCCACCAGCAGAGGTCGGGGTAACAGGGACATGAACACTGAAGCTTTCTTT. Translation gives CATSRGRGNRDMNTEAFF.

The CDR3 DNA is TGTGCCAGCTCATCAGCGGCCTACGAGCAGTACTTC. Its protein is CASSSAAYEQYF. The chain recombines TRBV18 with TRBJ2-7; D might be TRBD2 (5 bases). CDR3 size: 12 residues. V dropped 5 bases and J dropped 2 bases, with 7 bases sitting between them. The germline V gene encodes CDR1 KGHSH and CDR2 LQKENI.

This clone has just a few counts. The gene calls are TRBV4-1 and TRBJ2-7, with D possibly TRBD2 on 6 matching bases. The germline V and J ends were trimmed by 0 bases and 7 bases, with 13 bases remaining between them. Per germline, CDR1 MGHRA and CDR2 YSYEKL. This CDR3 has 14 amino acids. CDR3 region: CASSQDVRAGEQYF. For the CDR3, the DNA is TGCGCCAGCAGCCAAGATGTAAGGGCGGGAGAGCAGTACTTC.

The genes are TRBV9 and TRBJ2-5; no reliable D call. V was trimmed by 0 bases and J by 1 base, leaving 4 bases between them. This CDR3 spans 13 amino acids. From germline, CDR1 is SGDLS and CDR2 YYNGEE. CDR3 amino acids: CASSVASQETQYF. In nucleotides, the CDR3 is TGTGCCAGCAGCGTAGCTTCCCAAGAGACCCAGTACTTC.

This chain joins TRBV5-4 and TRBJ2-7; 10 bases match TRBD1. Germline CDR1 is SGHNT and CDR2 is YYREEE (reference sequence). V shed 4 bases and J 3 bases; nucleotides not matched to a gene: 10. The CDR3 is 16 amino acids. The CDR3 bases are TGTGCCAGCAGCCCGACAGGGGGCGGATTAGACTACGAGCAGTACTTC. This codes for CASSPTGGGLDYEQYF.

The chain employs TRBV10-3 and TRBJ1-2; TRBD1 matches at 7 bases. V gave up 6 bases and J gave up 8 bases; unmatched junction bases: 9. CDR3 length equals 13 residues. Germline lookup yields CDR1 ENHRY and CDR2 SYGVKD. CDR3: CAIRRDREEGYTF. The CDR3, as DNA: TGTGCCATCAGGCGAGACAGGGAAGAAGGCTACACCTTC.

CDR3 sequence: CAIGKGQPNTEAFF. Written as DNA, the CDR3 is TGTGCCATCGGAAAAGGACAGCCTAACACTGAAGCTTTCTTT. The chain links TRBV10-3 to TRBJ1-1; tentatively, D is TRBD1 (6 bases). V gave up 8 bases and J gave up 2 bases, with 15 bases separating them. The germline CDR1 and CDR2 sequences are ENHRY and SYGVKD. The length of the CDR3 is 14 residues.

The gene calls are TRBV5-1 and TRBJ1-6; 7 nucleotides match TRBD1. CDR3 size: 17 residues. CDR1 and CDR2 (germline): SGHRS, YFSETQ. Germline trimming cut 4 bases from V and 10 bases from J; bases unmatched to any gene: 17. CDR3 DNA: TGCGCCAGCAGCGAGACCGGGACAGAAGGCCGAGGATCACCCCTCCACTTT. It codes for CASSETGTEGRGSPLHF. Full variable domain (rest looked up from reference TRBV5-1 and TRBJ1-6): KAGVTQTPRYLIKTRGQQVTLSCSPISGHRSVSWYQQTPGQGLQFLFEYFSETQRNKGNFPGRFSGRQFSNSRSEMNVSTLELGDSALYLCASSETGTEGRGSPLHFGNGTRLTVT.

The chain carries TRBV6-5 and TRBJ1-2, with 7 bases matching TRBD1. Germline CDR1 and CDR2: MNHEY and SVGAGI. Losses at the gene ends were 6 bases for V and 4 bases for J; bases not matched to a gene: 5. The CDR3 is made up of 13 amino acids. The chain's CDR3 is CASSRDRSYGYTF. DNA of the CDR3: TGTGCCAGCAGCCGGGACAGAAGCTATGGCTACACCTTC.

The chain recombines TRBV4-1 with TRBJ2-3, with a tentative D call TRBD2 (6 bases). Germline V gene sequence: CDR1 MGHRA, CDR2 YSYEKL. Trimming cost V 2 bases and J 8 bases, with 20 bases left between them. CDR3 length: 16 residues. CDR3 sequence: CASSQQTGDPEGTQYF. In DNA, the CDR3 is TGCGCCAGCAGCCAACAAACGGGGGACCCGGAGGGTACGCAGTATTTT.

The V gene is TRBV4-1, the J gene TRBJ2-3; TRBD2 might be the D (6 bases). The CDR3 sequence is 15 residues long. Germline values: CDR1 MGHRA, CDR2 YSYEKL. V dropped 3 bases and J dropped 2 bases, with 12 bases sitting between them. In nucleotides, the CDR3 is TGCGCCAGCAGCCATGCTAGCGTACTCACAGATACGCAGTATTTT. Residues: CASSHASVLTDTQYF.

As regards this clone: Other DNA sequences in the sample encode the same CDR3. The chain employs TRBV19 and TRBJ1-5, with D possibly being TRBD1 (5 bases). Germline CDR1 is LNHDA and CDR2 is SQIVND (reference sequence). Between the trimmed V and J ends, which lost 3 bases and 4 bases, there was a span of 7 bases. The CDR3 length is 13 residues. The CDR3 here is CASSIGGNQPQHF. The DNA of the CDR3 is TGTGCCAGTAGTATCGGGGGGAATCAGCCCCAGCATTTT.

V and J are TRBV29-1 and TRBJ1-2; a possible D gene is TRBD1 (6 bases). Germline loops: CDR1 SQVTM, CDR2 ANQGSEA. V lost 3 bases to trimming and J lost 6 bases, with 14 bases between them. The CDR3 consists of 13 residues. The chain's CDR3 is CSVDLGAPDGYTF. The DNA for the CDR3 is TGCAGCGTTGATTTGGGGGCGCCGGATGGCTACACCTTC.

V and J are TRBV18 and TRBJ2-7; 8 bases map to TRBD2. The CDR3 runs to 17 residues. Germline CDR1 reads KGHSH; CDR2 reads LQKENI. J was trimmed by 0 bases and V by 6 bases; bases with no gene match: 13. The CDR3 here is CASSRTGAGGTSYEQYF. The CDR3 DNA is TGTGCCAGCTCTCGAACGGGGGCGGGAGGTACCTCCTACGAGCAGTACTTC.

The chain uses TRBV24-1 and TRBJ1-2; D not certain. The CDR3 is 15 amino acids. The germline V gene has CDR1 KGHDR and CDR2 SFDVKD. V was clipped by 5 bases and J by 4 bases, with 16 bases between them. In nucleotides, the CDR3 is TGTGCCACCAGTGTCCGGGGAAAGGACGGCTATGGCTACACCTTC. This translates into CATSVRGKDGYGYTF.

CDR3 nucleotides: TGTGCCAGCAGCCTCCGTGGGCCAGCGGCAAACACCATATATTTT. Protein sequence: CASSLRGPAANTIYF. The rearrangement links TRBV2 to TRBJ1-3; D is unresolved. The CDR3 is 15 amino acids. Looked up from germline, CDR1 is SNHLY and CDR2 is FYNNEI. With 6 bases removed from V and 6 bases from J, the gap between germline ends came to 18 bases.

The rearrangement joins TRBV3-1 (or the pseudogene TRBV3-2) to TRBJ2-4; D might be TRBD2 (7 bases). V was shortened by 11 bases and J by 3 bases, with 23 bases between the two germline ends. CDR1 is LGHDT and CDR2 is YNNKEL in the germline V gene (reference sequence). CDR3 length equals 16 residues. CDR3 residues: CALNRGGGRDKNIQYF. The CDR3 nucleotides are TGTGCCCTCAACCGAGGGGGAGGGCGAGACAAAAACATTCAGTACTTC.

The V and J genes are TRBV9 and TRBJ1-1; D gene uncertain. There are 17 residues in the CDR3. Trimming cost V 2 bases and J 0 bases, with 17 bases left between them. Looked up from germline, CDR1 is SGDLS and CDR2 is YYNGEE. CDR3 bases: TGTGCCAGCAGCGTCGGTCCCCCAGGCTTGATGAACACTGAAGCTTTCTTT. It translates to CASSVGPPGLMNTEAFF.

This clone is a singleton in its sample. The J gene is TRBJ1-5, the V gene TRBV10-1; 7 nucleotides match TRBD1. The CDR3 spans 13 residues. Germline lookup yields CDR1 WNHNN and CDR2 SYGVQD (reference sequence). After removal of 10 bases from V and 2 bases from J, the junction contained 5 bases not matched to a gene. CDR3 DNA sequence: TGCGCCACTCAGGGGGTGTGCAATCAGCCCCAGCATTTT. Its translation is CATQGVCNQPQHF.

The rearrangement joins TRBV5-1 to TRBJ2-1; a weak D match, TRBD2 (6 bases). The V gene's germline CDR1 is SGHRS and CDR2 YFSETQ. V lost 0 bases, J lost 2 bases, and 12 bases lay in between. There are 16 residues in the CDR3. CDR3 residues: CASSLATSPPYNEQFF. The CDR3 DNA reads as TGCGCCAGCAGCTTGGCCACTAGCCCACCCTACAATGAGCAGTTCTTC.

This clone was seen a handful of times. In DNA, the CDR3 is TGTGCCAGCAGTCCGACCCCCGGACAGGCGGGTAGTCAGCCCCAGCATTTT. This codes for CASSPTPGQAGSQPQHF. J is TRBJ1-5 and V is TRBV27; 7 bases agree with TRBD1. This CDR3 is built from 17 residues. Trimming cost V 5 bases and J 6 bases; bases outside gene matches: 16. CDR1 MNHEY and CDR2 SMNVEV come from the germline V gene (reference sequence).

V usage is TRBV2 and J usage is TRBJ2-5, with 14 bases lining up with TRBD2. Germline V gene data show CDR1 as SNHLY and CDR2 as FYNNEI. Trimming cost V 5 bases and J 7 bases; bases outside gene matches: 15. There are 18 residues in the CDR3. CDR3 sequence: CASSPQTSGGAFAATQYF. The CDR3 region has the DNA TGTGCCAGCAGTCCACAGACTAGCGGGGGGGCCTTCGCTGCGACCCAGTACTTC.

The J gene is TRBJ2-3, the V gene TRBV9; D not certain. The CDR3 has 13 residues. V lost 4 bases, J lost 4 bases, and 10 bases lay in between. The germline gives CDR1 SGDLS, CDR2 YYNGEE. CDR3 loop: CASSLRVADTQYF. Here the CDR3 DNA reads TGTGCCAGCAGCCTCCGCGTCGCAGATACGCAGTATTTT.